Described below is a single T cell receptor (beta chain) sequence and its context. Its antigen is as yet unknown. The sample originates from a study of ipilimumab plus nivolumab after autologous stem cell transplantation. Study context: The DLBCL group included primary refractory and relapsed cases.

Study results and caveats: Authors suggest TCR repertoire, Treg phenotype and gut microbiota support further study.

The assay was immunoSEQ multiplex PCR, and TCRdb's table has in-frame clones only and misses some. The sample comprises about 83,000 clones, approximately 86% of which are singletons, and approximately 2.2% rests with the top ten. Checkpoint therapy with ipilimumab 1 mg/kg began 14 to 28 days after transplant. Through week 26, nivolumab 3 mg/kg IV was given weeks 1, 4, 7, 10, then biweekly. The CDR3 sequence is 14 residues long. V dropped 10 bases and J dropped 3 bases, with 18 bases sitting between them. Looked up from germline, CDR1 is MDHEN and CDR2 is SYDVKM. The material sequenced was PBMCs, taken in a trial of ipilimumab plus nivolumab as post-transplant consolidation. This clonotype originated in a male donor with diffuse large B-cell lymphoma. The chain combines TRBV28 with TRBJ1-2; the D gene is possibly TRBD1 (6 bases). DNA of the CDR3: TGTGCCACCAATCGGAACAGGGACTACTATGGCTACACCTTC. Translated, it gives CATNRNRDYYGYTF.